This T cell receptor beta chain was captured in a study of blood T cell repertoires in COVID-19. Overall study context: Sources were T cells, B-cell-depleted T cells, or PBMCs; the material itself was cDNA or gDNA.

Per the germline V gene, CDR1 is SGDLS and CDR2 is YYNGEE. The CDR3 length is 14 residues. Trimming shortened V by 4 bases and J by 1 base, and 11 bases separated the two germline ends. The protocol was immunoSEQ multiplex PCR, while the TCRdb copy is restricted to in-frame clones and leaves out a portion. Of some 99,000 clones detected, about four fifths appear once; the ten largest clones hold around 24%. This TCR derives from a man aged 70 or older with acute or convalescent COVID-19. Sequenced: peripheral blood. This chain connects TRBV9 to TRBJ1-1, with D tentatively TRBD1 (5 bases). The CDR3 protein is CASSLGQQNTEAFF. CDR3 sequence (DNA): TGTGCCAGCAGCCTTGGACAACAGAACACTGAAGCTTTCTTT.